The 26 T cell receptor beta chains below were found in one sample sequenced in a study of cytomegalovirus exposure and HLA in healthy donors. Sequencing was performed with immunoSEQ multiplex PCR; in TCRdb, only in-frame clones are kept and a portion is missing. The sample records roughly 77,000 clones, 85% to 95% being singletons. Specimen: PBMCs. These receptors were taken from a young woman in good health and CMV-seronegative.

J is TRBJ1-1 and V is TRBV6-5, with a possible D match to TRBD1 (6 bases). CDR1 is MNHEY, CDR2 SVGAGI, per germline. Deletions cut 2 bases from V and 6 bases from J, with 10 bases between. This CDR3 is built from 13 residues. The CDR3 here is CASSYQGWAEAFF. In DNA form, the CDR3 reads TGTGCCAGCAGTTACCAGGGGTGGGCTGAAGCTTTCTTT.

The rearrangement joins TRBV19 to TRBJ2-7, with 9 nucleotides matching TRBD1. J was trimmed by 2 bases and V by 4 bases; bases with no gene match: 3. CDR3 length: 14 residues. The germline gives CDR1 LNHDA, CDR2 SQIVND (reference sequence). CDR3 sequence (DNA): TGTGCCAGTAGTACCGGGACAGGGCCCTACGAGCAGTACTTC. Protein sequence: CASSTGTGPYEQYF. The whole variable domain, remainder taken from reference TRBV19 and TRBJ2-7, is DGGITQSPKYLFRKEGQNVTLSCEQNLNHDAMYWYRQDPGQGLRLIYYSQIVNDFQKGDIAEGYSVSREKKESFPLTVTSAQKNPTAFYLCASSTGTGPYEQYFGPGTRLTVT.

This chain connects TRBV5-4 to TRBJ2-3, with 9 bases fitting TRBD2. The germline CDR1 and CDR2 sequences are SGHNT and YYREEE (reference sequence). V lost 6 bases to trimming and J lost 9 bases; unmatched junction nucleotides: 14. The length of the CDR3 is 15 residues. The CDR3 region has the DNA TGTGCCAGCACCCCGGGGGCTAGCGGGGACCAGACGCAGTATTTT. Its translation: CASTPGASGDQTQYF.

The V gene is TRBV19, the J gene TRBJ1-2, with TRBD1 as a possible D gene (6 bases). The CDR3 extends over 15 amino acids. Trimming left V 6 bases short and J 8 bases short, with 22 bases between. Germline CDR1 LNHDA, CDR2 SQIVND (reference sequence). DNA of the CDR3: TGTGCCAGTAGCCAATGGTACAGGGAGACTCCCGGCTACACCTTC. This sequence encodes CASSQWYRETPGYTF. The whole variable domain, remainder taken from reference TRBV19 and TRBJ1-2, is DGGITQSPKYLFRKEGQNVTLSCEQNLNHDAMYWYRQDPGQGLRLIYYSQIVNDFQKGDIAEGYSVSREKKESFPLTVTSAQKNPTAFYLCASSQWYRETPGYTFGSGTRLTVV.

CDR3 protein: CASSQDGNPETQYF. Written as DNA, the CDR3 is TGTGCCAGCAGCCAAGACGGGAACCCAGAGACCCAGTACTTC. This chain uses TRBV7-2 with TRBJ2-5; possible D gene TRBD2, 5 bases. The germline CDR1 and CDR2 sequences are SGHTA and FQGNSA. This CDR3 region has 14 residues. Trimming shortened V by 5 bases and J by 4 bases, and 14 bases separated the two germline ends.

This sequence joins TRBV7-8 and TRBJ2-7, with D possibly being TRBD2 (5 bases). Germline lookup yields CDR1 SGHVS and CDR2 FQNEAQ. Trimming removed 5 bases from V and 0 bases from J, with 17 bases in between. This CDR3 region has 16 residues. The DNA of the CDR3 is TGTGCCAGCAGCCCCTATAAAGTAGCGCTCTCCTACGAGCAGTACTTC. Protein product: CASSPYKVALSYEQYF.

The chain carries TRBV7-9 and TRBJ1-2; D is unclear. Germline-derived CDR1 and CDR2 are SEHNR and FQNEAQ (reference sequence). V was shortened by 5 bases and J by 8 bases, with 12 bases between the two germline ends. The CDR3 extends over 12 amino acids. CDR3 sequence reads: CASSLSVEGYTF. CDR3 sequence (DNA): TGTGCCAGCAGCCTAAGTGTGGAGGGCTACACCTTC. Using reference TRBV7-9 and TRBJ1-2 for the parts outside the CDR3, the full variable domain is DTGVSQNPRHKITKRGQNVTFRCDPISEHNRLYWYRQTLGQGPEFLTYFQNEAQLEKSRLLSDRFSAERPKGSFSTLEIQRTEQGDSAMYLCASSLSVEGYTFGSGTRLTVV.

The CDR3 spells CASSLPYYSPYGYTF. In DNA form, the CDR3 reads TGCGCCAGCAGCCTACCTTATTACAGTCCCTATGGCTACACCTTC. The chain joins TRBV23-1 to TRBJ1-2; D remains ambiguous. TRBV23-1 is an ORF; its function is uncertain. The CDR3 sequence is 15 residues long. The germline V and J ends were trimmed by 6 bases and 4 bases, with 18 bases remaining between them.

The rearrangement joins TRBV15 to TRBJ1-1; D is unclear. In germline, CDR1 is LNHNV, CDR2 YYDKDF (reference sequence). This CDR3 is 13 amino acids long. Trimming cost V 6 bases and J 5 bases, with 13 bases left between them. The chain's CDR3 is CATRKDAGTEAFF. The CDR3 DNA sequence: TGTGCCACCAGGAAGGATGCGGGGACTGAAGCTTTCTTT. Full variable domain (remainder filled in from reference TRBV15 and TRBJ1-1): DAMVIQNPRYQVTQFGKPVTLSCSQTLNHNVMYWYQQKSSQAPKLLFHYYDKDFNNEADTPDNFQSRRPNTSFCFLDIRSPGLGDTAMYLCATRKDAGTEAFFGQGTRLTVV.

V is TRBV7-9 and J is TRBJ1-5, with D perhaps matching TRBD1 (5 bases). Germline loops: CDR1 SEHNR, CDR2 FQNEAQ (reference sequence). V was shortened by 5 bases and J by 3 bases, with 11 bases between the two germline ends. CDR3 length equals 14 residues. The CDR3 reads CASSPDSFNQPQHF. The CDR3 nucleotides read TGTGCCAGCAGCCCCGACAGCTTCAATCAGCCCCAGCATTTT.

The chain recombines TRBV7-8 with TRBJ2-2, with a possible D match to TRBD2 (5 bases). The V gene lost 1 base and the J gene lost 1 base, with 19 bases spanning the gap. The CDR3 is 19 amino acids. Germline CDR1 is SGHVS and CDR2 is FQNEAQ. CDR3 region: CASSLGEYIAGQNTGELFF. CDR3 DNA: TGTGCCAGCAGCTTAGGCGAGTATATTGCGGGCCAGAACACCGGGGAGCTGTTTTTT.

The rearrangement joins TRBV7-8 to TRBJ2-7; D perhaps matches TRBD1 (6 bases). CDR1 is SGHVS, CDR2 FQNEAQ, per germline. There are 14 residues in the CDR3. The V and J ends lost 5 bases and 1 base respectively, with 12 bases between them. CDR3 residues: CASSPWTASYEQYF. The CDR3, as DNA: TGTGCCAGCAGCCCTTGGACAGCATCCTACGAGCAGTACTTC.

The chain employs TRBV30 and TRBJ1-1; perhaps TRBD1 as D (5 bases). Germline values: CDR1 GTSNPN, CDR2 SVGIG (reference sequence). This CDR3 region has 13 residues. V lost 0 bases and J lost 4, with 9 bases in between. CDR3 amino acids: CAWSVRQLTEAFF. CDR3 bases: TGTGCCTGGAGTGTCCGACAGCTCACTGAAGCTTTCTTT.

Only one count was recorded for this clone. The CDR3 is CASSRLAGFYEQYF. Here the CDR3 DNA reads TGTGCCAGCAGCCGACTAGCGGGGTTCTACGAGCAGTACTTC. The chain joins TRBV27 to TRBJ2-7; 11 bases line up with TRBD2. The J segment lost 3 bases and the V segment lost 6 bases, leaving 4 bases of the junction unmatched. The CDR3 runs to 14 residues. The germline V gene encodes CDR1 MNHEY and CDR2 SMNVEV (reference sequence).

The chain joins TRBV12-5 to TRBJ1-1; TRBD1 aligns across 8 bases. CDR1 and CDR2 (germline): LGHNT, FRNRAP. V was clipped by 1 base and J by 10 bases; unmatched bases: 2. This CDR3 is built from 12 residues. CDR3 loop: CASGLGTGGAFF. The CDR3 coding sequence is TGTGCTAGTGGTTTGGGAACAGGGGGAGCTTTCTTT.

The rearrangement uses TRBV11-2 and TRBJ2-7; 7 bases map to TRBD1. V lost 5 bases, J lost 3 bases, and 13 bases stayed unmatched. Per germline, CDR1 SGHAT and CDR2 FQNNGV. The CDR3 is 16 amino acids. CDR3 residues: CASSPIKRQGSYEQYF. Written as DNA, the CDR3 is TGTGCCAGCAGCCCGATTAAGCGACAGGGAAGCTACGAGCAGTACTTC.

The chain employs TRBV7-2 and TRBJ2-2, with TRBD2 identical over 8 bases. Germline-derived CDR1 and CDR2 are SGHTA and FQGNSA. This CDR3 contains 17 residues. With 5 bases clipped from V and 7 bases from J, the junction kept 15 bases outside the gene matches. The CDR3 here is CASSPLPTGGYGGELFF. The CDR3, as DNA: TGTGCCAGCAGCCCCTTGCCCACGGGAGGGTACGGCGGGGAGCTGTTTTTT.

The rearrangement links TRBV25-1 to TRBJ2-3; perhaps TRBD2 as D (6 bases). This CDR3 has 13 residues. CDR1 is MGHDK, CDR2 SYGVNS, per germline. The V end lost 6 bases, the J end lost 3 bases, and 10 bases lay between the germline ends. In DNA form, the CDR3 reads TGTGCCAGCAGCCTTGGGACTACAGATACGCAGTATTTT. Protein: CASSLGTTDTQYF.

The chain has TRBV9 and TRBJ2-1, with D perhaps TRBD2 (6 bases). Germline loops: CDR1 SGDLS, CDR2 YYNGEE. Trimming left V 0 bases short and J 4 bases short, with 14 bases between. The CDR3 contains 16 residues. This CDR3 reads CASSVEGDLGYNEQFF. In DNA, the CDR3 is TGTGCCAGCAGCGTAGAAGGGGACTTGGGATACAATGAGCAGTTCTTC.

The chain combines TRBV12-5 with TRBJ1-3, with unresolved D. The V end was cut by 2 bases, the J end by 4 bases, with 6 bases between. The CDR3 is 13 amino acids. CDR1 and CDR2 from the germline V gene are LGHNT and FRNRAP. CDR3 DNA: TGTGCTAGTGGTTTGTACAGCGGAAACACCATATATTTT. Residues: CASGLYSGNTIYF.

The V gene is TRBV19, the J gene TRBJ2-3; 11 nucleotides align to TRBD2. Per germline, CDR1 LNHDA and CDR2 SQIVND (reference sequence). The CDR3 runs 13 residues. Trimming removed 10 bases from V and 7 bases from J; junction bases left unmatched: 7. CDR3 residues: CATRTSGFYTQYF. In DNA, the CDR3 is TGTGCCACCCGGACTAGCGGGTTTTATACGCAGTATTTT. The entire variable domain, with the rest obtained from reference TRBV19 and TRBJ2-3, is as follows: DGGITQSPKYLFRKEGQNVTLSCEQNLNHDAMYWYRQDPGQGLRLIYYSQIVNDFQKGDIAEGYSVSREKKESFPLTVTSAQKNPTAFYLCATRTSGFYTQYFGPGTRLTVL.

The CDR3 region has the DNA TGTGCCAGCAGGTGGGGAGCGGGGGCCATACAAGAGACCCAGTACTTC. Its translation is CASRWGAGAIQETQYF. The chain links TRBV6-6 to TRBJ2-5; 8 bases line up with TRBD2. The V gene end was trimmed by 6 bases and the J gene end by 2 bases; junction bases not matched to a gene: 11. This CDR3 has 16 residues. Germline V lookup: CDR1 MNHNY, CDR2 SVGAGI (reference sequence).

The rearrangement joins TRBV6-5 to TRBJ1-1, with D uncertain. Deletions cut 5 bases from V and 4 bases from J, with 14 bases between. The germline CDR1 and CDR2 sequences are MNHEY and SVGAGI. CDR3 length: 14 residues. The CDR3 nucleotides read TGTGCCAGCAGTCCAACCTTGGGCAGCACTGAAGCTTTCTTT. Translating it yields CASSPTLGSTEAFF.

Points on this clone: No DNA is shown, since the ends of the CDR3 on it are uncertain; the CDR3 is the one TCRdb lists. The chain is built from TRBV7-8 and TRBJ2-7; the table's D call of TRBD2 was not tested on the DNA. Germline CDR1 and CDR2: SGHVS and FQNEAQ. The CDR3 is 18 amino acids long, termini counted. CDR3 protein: CASSFRADAAVRAVLRYF.

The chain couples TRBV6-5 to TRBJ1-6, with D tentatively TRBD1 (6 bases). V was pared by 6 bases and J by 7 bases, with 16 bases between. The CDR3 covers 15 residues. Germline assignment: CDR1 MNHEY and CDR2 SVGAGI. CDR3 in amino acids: CASSPQGYPNSPLHF. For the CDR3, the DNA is TGTGCCAGCAGCCCACAGGGATATCCGAATTCACCCCTCCACTTT.

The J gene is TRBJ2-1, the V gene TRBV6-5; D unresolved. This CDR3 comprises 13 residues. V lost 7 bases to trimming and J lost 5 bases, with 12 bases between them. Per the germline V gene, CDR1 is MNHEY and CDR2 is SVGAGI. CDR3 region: CASTGSVNNEQFF. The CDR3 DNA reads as TGTGCCAGCACCGGCAGCGTCAACAATGAGCAGTTCTTC.